This T cell receptor beta chain was sequenced during a study of T cell repertoires in cytomegalovirus infection. Study information: A matching HLA type, together with CMV infection, was signaled by public TCR beta signatures.

The CDR3 is 13 residues long. CDR1 and CDR2 from the germline V gene are SGHVS and FQNEAQ. V was trimmed by 4 bases and J by 7 bases, leaving 13 bases between them. TCRdb passed the reads through MiXCR, listing each CDR3 protein once. The sample lists some 170,000 distinct CDR3 sequences, about a sixth occurring once. The receptor comes from a human donor in good health (CMV status not recorded). Some clones in this sample may be carry-over from other donors' samples. The chain recombines TRBV7-8 with TRBJ1-2; D uncertain. Sequencing was done on a sample of CD8+ T cells from PBMCs. This chain's CDR3 is CASSSPVAGGYTF. The CDR3 nucleotides are TGTGCCAGCAGCTCCCCTGTAGCTGGTGGCTACACCTTC. Based on the CDR3 plus reference TRBV7-8 and TRBJ1-2, the full variable domain is GAGVSQSPRYKVAKRGQDVALRCDPISGHVSLFWYQQALGQGPEFLTYFQNEAQLDKSGLPSDRFFAERPEGSVSTLKIQRTQQEDSAVYLCASSSPVAGGYTFGSGTRLTVV.